This entry is about one T cell receptor (beta chain). Its antigen is currently unknown. The data belong to a study of siplizumab effects on memory and regulatory T cells. In germline, CDR1 is SEHNR, CDR2 FQNEAQ (reference sequence). Trimming cost V 0 bases and J 4 bases; bases outside gene matches: 5. CDR3 size: 17 residues. Some clones are missing from TCRdb's copy, which holds only in-frame ones; the method was immunoSEQ multiplex PCR. The profile covers around 7,400 clones, with about 36% appearing a single time and roughly 6% taken by the ten largest. In the mixed lymphocyte reaction, cells were cocultured for 5 to 7 days at 37°C. General study results and limits: Fewer alloreactive sequences mapped to unstimulated CD4+ memory cells under siplizumab. Relative to controls at 26.9%, mappable alloreactive CD4+ clones exhibited a mean Treg-derived proportion of roughly 69% with siplizumab.

The genes are TRBV7-9 and TRBJ2-2; TRBD1 matches 10 bases. The clonotype originates from a human donor in good health; the cells came from an allogeneic mixed lymphocyte reaction. Source material: CFSE-low (dividing) CD8+ T cells sorted from an allogeneic mixed lymphocyte reaction. CDR3 nucleotides: TGTGCCAGCAGCTTAGCGGGGACAGGGGTTCGCACCGGGGAGCTGTTTTTT. Amino acid sequence: CASSLAGTGVRTGELFF.